Presented here are 5 T cell receptor beta chains from one specimen sequenced in a study of blood T cell repertoires in COVID-19 (dated by TCRdb to 2019 to 2021). The library was prepared using the immunoSEQ multiplex PCR assay. In TCRdb, the immuneACCESS table is reduced to in-frame sequences with V and J assigned. These tables do not hold every clone; where another copy was compared, an unresolved V gene accounts for under half, and the others remain unexplained. Recorded for this sample are fewer than 350,000 clones; approximately 86% of them occurred a single time. The ten most abundant clones make up just under 9.5% of the sample. The sequenced sample was peripheral blood. These receptors all come from a man aged 18-30 years with active or convalescent COVID-19.

The chain uses TRBV25-1 and TRBJ2-1; TRBD1 matches at 8 bases. With V trimmed by 3 bases and J by 10 bases, 5 bases remained unmatched. The CDR3 consists of 13 residues. CDR1 and CDR2 (germline): MGHDK, SYGVNS. The CDR3 DNA follows: TGTGCCAGCAGTGACGGACAGGGATCCGAGCAGTTCTTC. It is translated as CASSDGQGSEQFF.

The chain combines TRBV13 with TRBJ1-1, with TRBD1 identical over 9 bases. CDR3 length equals 14 residues. The ends lost 3 bases at V and 4 bases at J; junction bases unmatched: 3. Germline CDR1 PRHDT, CDR2 FYEKMQ (reference sequence). The CDR3 here is CASSFLQGATEAFF. In DNA, the CDR3 is TGTGCCAGCAGCTTCCTACAGGGGGCCACTGAAGCTTTCTTT. The complete variable domain, with remaining parts taken from reference TRBV13 and TRBJ1-1, reads AAGVIQSPRHLIKEKRETATLKCYPIPRHDTVYWYQQGPGQDPQFLISFYEKMQSDKGSIPDRFSAQQFSDYHSELNMSSLELGDSALYFCASSFLQGATEAFFGQGTRLTVV.

V gene TRBV5-1 combines with J gene TRBJ2-3; no clear D. Per germline, CDR1 SGHRS and CDR2 YFSETQ. CDR3 length: 15 residues. Trimming stripped 0 bases from V and 0 bases from J, with 8 bases between. The CDR3 coding sequence is TGCGCCAGCAGCTTGGCCCCCATTAGCACAGATACGCAGTATTTT. Translation gives CASSLAPISTDTQYF.

The chain combines TRBV27 with TRBJ1-2; 12 bases agree with TRBD1. V lost 4 bases to trimming and J lost 7 bases; unmatched junction nucleotides: 10. The CDR3 spans 16 residues. Germline CDR1 is MNHEY and CDR2 is SMNVEV (reference sequence). The CDR3 nucleotides are TGTGCCAGCAGTTCGCCGGGACAGGGGGCAAGGGGTGGCTACACCTTC. Translated, it gives CASSSPGQGARGGYTF.

The rearrangement joins TRBV6-5 to TRBJ1-2; D unresolved. Trimming shortened V by 7 bases and J by 1 base, and 10 bases separated the two germline ends. CDR3 length equals 13 residues. CDR1 MNHEY and CDR2 SVGAGI come from the germline V gene. CDR3 amino acids: CASTNHFNYGYTF. The CDR3 bases are TGTGCCAGCACTAACCATTTTAACTATGGCTACACCTTC.